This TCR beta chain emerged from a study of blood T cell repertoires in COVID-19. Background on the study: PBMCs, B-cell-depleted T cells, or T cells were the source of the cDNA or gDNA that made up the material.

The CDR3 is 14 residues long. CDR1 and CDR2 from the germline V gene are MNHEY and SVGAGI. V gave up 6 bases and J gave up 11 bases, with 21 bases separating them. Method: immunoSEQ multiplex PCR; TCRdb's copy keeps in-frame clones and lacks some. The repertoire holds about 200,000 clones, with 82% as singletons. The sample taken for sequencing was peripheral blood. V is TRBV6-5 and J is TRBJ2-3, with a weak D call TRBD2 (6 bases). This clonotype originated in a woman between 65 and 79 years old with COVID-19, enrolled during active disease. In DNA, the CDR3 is TGTGCCAGCAGACCCGGGACTTCCGTGGGACGGCAGTATTTT. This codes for CASRPGTSVGRQYF.